Listed below are T cell receptor beta chains from one sample, sequenced in a study of blood T cell repertoires in COVID-19. Repertoires were generated with immunoSEQ multiplex PCR, while TCRdb's copy carries only in-frame clones and drops some. The repertoire holds about 86,000 clones, around 82% seen once, with approximately 1.2% in the top ten. The material sequenced was peripheral blood. Receptors were obtained from a woman of 80 years or more with acute or convalescent COVID-19. Each CDR3 is given with its conserved first and last residue. Fields, in order: CDR3 protein, CDR3 DNA, V gene, J gene, clone size, D gene. D genes are given only for firm matches. Expanded clones get a size class; other rows say once, few or many, or leave the size out.

cdr3_aa: CAVWSGSGVGYEQYF
cdr3_nt: TGTGCCGTCTGGAGCGGGAGCGGTGTTGGTTACGAGCAGTACTTC
v_call: TRBV28
j_call: TRBJ2-7
clone_size: NA
d_call: TRBD2

cdr3_aa: CASSQETGYADTQYF
cdr3_nt: TGTGCCAGCAGCCAAGAGACAGGGTACGCAGATACGCAGTATTTT
v_call: TRBV4-2
j_call: TRBJ2-3
clone_size: NA
d_call: TRBD1

cdr3_aa: CATEGARGNTIYF
cdr3_nt: TGTGCCACCGAGGGGGCGAGAGGAAACACCATATATTTT
v_call: TRBV19
j_call: TRBJ1-3
clone_size: NA
d_call: TRBD1

cdr3_aa: CSVKGTGTGGETQYF
cdr3_nt: TGCAGCGTGAAGGGAACTGGGACAGGGGGGGAGACCCAGTACTTC
v_call: TRBV29-1
j_call: TRBJ2-5
clone_size: NA
d_call: TRBD1

cdr3_aa: CASSYSGTNTGELFF
cdr3_nt: TGTGCCAGCAGTTATTCCGGGACAAACACCGGGGAGCTGTTTTTT
v_call: TRBV6-5
j_call: TRBJ2-2
clone_size: NA
d_call: NA

cdr3_aa: CASSLLGQELYGYTF
cdr3_nt: TGTGCCAGCAGCTTATTGGGACAGGAGCTCTATGGCTACACCTTC
v_call: TRBV5-8
j_call: TRBJ1-2
clone_size: NA
d_call: TRBD1

cdr3_aa: CASSKGRHSSSYEQYF
cdr3_nt: TGTGCCAGCAGCAAAGGGAGGCACTCAAGCTCCTACGAGCAGTACTTC
v_call: TRBV21-1
j_call: TRBJ2-7
clone_size: NA
d_call: NA

cdr3_aa: CASSLAFGGLNEKLFF
cdr3_nt: TGCGCCAGCAGCTTGGCTTTCGGCGGACTAAATGAAAAACTGTTTTTT
v_call: TRBV5-1
j_call: TRBJ1-4
clone_size: NA
d_call: NA

cdr3_aa: CASSIKGARASPLHF
cdr3_nt: TGTGCCAGTAGTATAAAAGGGGCCAGAGCTTCACCCCTCCACTTT
v_call: TRBV19
j_call: TRBJ1-6
clone_size: NA
d_call: NA

cdr3_aa: CASSPGLVFYNEQFF
cdr3_nt: TGTGCCAGCAGCCCCGGACTAGTCTTCTACAATGAGCAGTTCTTC
v_call: TRBV3-1/TRBV3-2
j_call: TRBJ2-1
clone_size: NA
d_call: TRBD2

cdr3_aa: CASSSGQGQTEAFF
cdr3_nt: TGCGCCAGCAGCTCCGGACAGGGACAAACTGAAGCTTTCTTT
v_call: TRBV5-1
j_call: TRBJ1-1
clone_size: NA
d_call: TRBD1

cdr3_aa: CASSLLATTDTQYF
cdr3_nt: TGTGCCAGCAGCCTACTAGCGACTACAGATACGCAGTATTTT
v_call: TRBV27
j_call: TRBJ2-3
clone_size: NA
d_call: TRBD2

cdr3_aa: CASTPNPLEQYF
cdr3_nt: TGTGCCAGCACCCCTAACCCCCTCGAGCAGTACTTC
v_call: TRBV28
j_call: TRBJ2-7
clone_size: NA
d_call: NA

cdr3_aa: CASRQSQGSRTNEKLFF
cdr3_nt: TGTGCCAGCAGGCAATCTCAGGGGAGCCGAACGAACGAAAAACTGTTTTTT
v_call: TRBV7-9
j_call: TRBJ1-4
clone_size: NA
d_call: NA

cdr3_aa: CASMLLRSGELFF
cdr3_nt: TGTGCCAGTATGCTACTACGTTCCGGGGAGCTGTTTTTT
v_call: TRBV19
j_call: TRBJ2-2
clone_size: NA
d_call: NA

cdr3_aa: CASSLAPLVGTDTQYF
cdr3_nt: TGTGCCAGCAGCTTGGCCCCTCTAGTGGGCACAGATACGCAGTATTTT
v_call: TRBV5-5
j_call: TRBJ2-3
clone_size: NA
d_call: NA

cdr3_aa: CASSITSGDIGEKLFF
cdr3_nt: TGTGCCAGCAGTATAACCTCAGGGGACATCGGCGAAAAACTGTTTTTT
v_call: TRBV9
j_call: TRBJ1-4
clone_size: NA
d_call: NA

cdr3_aa: CASRRGPSYEQYF
cdr3_nt: TGTGCCAGCAGAAGGGGGCCCTCCTACGAGCAGTACTTC
v_call: TRBV2
j_call: TRBJ2-7
clone_size: NA
d_call: TRBD1

cdr3_aa: CASGGGWASEQFF
cdr3_nt: TGTGCCAGCGGCGGGGGGTGGGCTAGTGAGCAGTTCTTC
v_call: TRBV2
j_call: TRBJ2-1
clone_size: few
d_call: TRBD2

cdr3_aa: CASSKDRGSDTQYF
cdr3_nt: TGCGCCAGCAGCAAGGACAGGGGTTCAGATACGCAGTATTTT
v_call: TRBV5-1
j_call: TRBJ2-3
clone_size: NA
d_call: TRBD1

cdr3_aa: CATSTVSGQPQHF
cdr3_nt: TGTGCCACCTCGACAGTATCGGGTCAGCCCCAGCATTTT
v_call: TRBV28
j_call: TRBJ1-5
clone_size: few
d_call: NA

cdr3_aa: CAISEGQTAKNIQYF
cdr3_nt: TGTGCCATCAGTGAAGGACAGACAGCCAAAAACATTCAGTACTTC
v_call: TRBV10-3
j_call: TRBJ2-4
clone_size: NA
d_call: NA

cdr3_aa: CASSLERGRVTGELFF
cdr3_nt: TGTGCCAGCAGCTTAGAGAGGGGGCGCGTTACCGGGGAGCTGTTTTTT
v_call: TRBV11-3
j_call: TRBJ2-2
clone_size: NA
d_call: TRBD1

cdr3_aa: CASSPPGMTYETEAFF
cdr3_nt: TGTGCCAGCTCACCACCGGGTATGACTTATGAGACTGAAGCTTTCTTT
v_call: TRBV18
j_call: TRBJ1-1
clone_size: NA
d_call: NA

cdr3_aa: CASSQGLAGGRQETQYF
cdr3_nt: TGTGCCAGCAGCCAAGGGTTAGCGGGAGGTCGGCAAGAGACCCAGTACTTC
v_call: TRBV3-1/TRBV3-2
j_call: TRBJ2-5
clone_size: NA
d_call: TRBD2

cdr3_aa: CASSRTSPNTEAFF
cdr3_nt: TGTGCCAGTAGTCGGACAAGCCCAAACACTGAAGCTTTCTTT
v_call: TRBV19
j_call: TRBJ1-1
clone_size: NA
d_call: NA

cdr3_aa: CASSPSTPGGTEAFF
cdr3_nt: TGTGCCAGCAGCCCCTCGACCCCGGGAGGCACTGAAGCTTTCTTT
v_call: TRBV7-3
j_call: TRBJ1-1
clone_size: NA
d_call: NA

cdr3_aa: CASSESRGRAYEQYF
cdr3_nt: TGCGCCAGCAGCGAAAGTCGCGGGAGGGCCTACGAGCAGTACTTC
v_call: TRBV5-1
j_call: TRBJ2-7
clone_size: NA
d_call: TRBD2

cdr3_aa: CASSLGGGSTDTQYF
cdr3_nt: TGTGCCAGCAGCTTGGGCGGGGGGTCCACAGATACGCAGTATTTT
v_call: TRBV11-2
j_call: TRBJ2-3
clone_size: NA
d_call: TRBD2

cdr3_aa: CASSFGAMNTEAFF
cdr3_nt: TGTGCCAGCAGCTTCGGAGCCATGAACACTGAAGCTTTCTTT
v_call: TRBV5-5
j_call: TRBJ1-1
clone_size: NA
d_call: NA

cdr3_aa: CASSGRLAELRNEQFF
cdr3_nt: TGTGCCAGCAGCGGCCGACTAGCGGAGCTCCGTAATGAGCAGTTCTTC
v_call: TRBV9
j_call: TRBJ2-1
clone_size: NA
d_call: TRBD2

cdr3_aa: CASSLGAFYGYTF
cdr3_nt: TGTGCCAGCAGTTTAGGGGCCTTCTATGGCTACACCTTC
v_call: TRBV12-3/TRBV12-4
j_call: TRBJ1-2
clone_size: NA
d_call: NA

cdr3_aa: CASSIQEPAGELFF
cdr3_nt: TGCGCCAGCAGCATACAGGAGCCCGCCGGGGAGCTGTTTTTT
v_call: TRBV5-1
j_call: TRBJ2-2
clone_size: NA
d_call: NA

cdr3_aa: CASSFAGTGVAGYTF
cdr3_nt: TGTGCCAGCAGCTTCGCCGGGACGGGGGTGGCTGGCTACACCTTC
v_call: TRBV5-4
j_call: TRBJ1-2
clone_size: NA
d_call: NA

cdr3_aa: CASSTQIERTEAFF
cdr3_nt: TGTGCCAGTAGTACACAAATCGAGCGGACTGAAGCTTTCTTT
v_call: TRBV19
j_call: TRBJ1-1
clone_size: few
d_call: NA

cdr3_aa: CASSLRTGDDQPQHF
cdr3_nt: TGTGCCAGCAGCCTCAGAACAGGGGATGATCAGCCCCAGCATTTT
v_call: TRBV6-6
j_call: TRBJ1-5
clone_size: NA
d_call: TRBD1

cdr3_aa: CASSPWGTGALQPQHF
cdr3_nt: TGTGCCAGCAGCCCCTGGGGGACAGGGGCGCTTCAGCCCCAGCATTTT
v_call: TRBV4-2
j_call: TRBJ1-5
clone_size: NA
d_call: TRBD1

cdr3_aa: CASSSAGQANSYNEQFF
cdr3_nt: TGTGCCAGCAGTTCTGCGGGACAGGCTAACTCCTACAATGAGCAGTTCTTC
v_call: TRBV27
j_call: TRBJ2-1
clone_size: once
d_call: TRBD1

cdr3_aa: CASSRMGGTTDAFF
cdr3_nt: TGTGCCAGCAGCCGGATGGGGGGGACGACAGACGCTTTCTTT
v_call: TRBV5-6
j_call: TRBJ1-1
clone_size: NA
d_call: NA

cdr3_aa: CASSEALLGGANEAFF
cdr3_nt: TGTGCCAGCAGTGAAGCACTTCTCGGGGGGGCGAATGAAGCTTTCTTT
v_call: TRBV6-1
j_call: TRBJ1-1
clone_size: NA
d_call: NA

cdr3_aa: CASSEGGIGNQPQHF
cdr3_nt: TGTGCCAGCAGCGAGGGGGGGATTGGCAATCAGCCCCAGCATTTT
v_call: TRBV6-5
j_call: TRBJ1-5
clone_size: NA
d_call: NA

cdr3_aa: CASSDDTTGELFF
cdr3_nt: TGCGCCAGCAGCGACGACACCACCGGGGAGCTGTTTTTT
v_call: TRBV5-1
j_call: TRBJ2-2
clone_size: NA
d_call: NA

cdr3_aa: CASTPGQGLYEQFF
cdr3_nt: TGTGCCAGCACCCCCGGACAGGGGTTATATGAGCAGTTCTTC
v_call: TRBV14
j_call: TRBJ2-1
clone_size: NA
d_call: TRBD1

cdr3_aa: CSASSGLADGEQFF
cdr3_nt: TGCAGTGCTAGTTCGGGACTAGCGGACGGGGAGCAGTTCTTC
v_call: TRBV20-1
j_call: TRBJ2-1
clone_size: NA
d_call: TRBD2

cdr3_aa: CASSRGGGFDQPQHF
cdr3_nt: TGTGCCAGCAGCCGGGGGGGTGGGTTTGATCAGCCCCAGCATTTT
v_call: TRBV5-4
j_call: TRBJ1-5
clone_size: NA
d_call: NA

cdr3_aa: CASSQAQGMGTGELFF
cdr3_nt: TGTGCCAGCAGCCAAGCACAGGGAATGGGTACCGGGGAGCTGTTTTTT
v_call: TRBV5-4
j_call: TRBJ2-2
clone_size: NA
d_call: NA

cdr3_aa: CASGSREKLFF
cdr3_nt: TGTGCCAGCGGGAGTCGGGAAAAACTGTTTTTT
v_call: TRBV6-6
j_call: TRBJ1-4
clone_size: NA
d_call: NA

cdr3_aa: CASSWRGLSTDTQYF
cdr3_nt: TGTGCCAGCAGCTGGAGGGGTTTGTCGACAGATACGCAGTATTTT
v_call: TRBV27
j_call: TRBJ2-3
clone_size: NA
d_call: NA

cdr3_aa: CASSLGWDRGHLDEQFF
cdr3_nt: TGCGCCAGCAGCTTGGGCTGGGACAGGGGGCATTTGGATGAGCAGTTCTTC
v_call: TRBV5-1
j_call: TRBJ2-1
clone_size: NA
d_call: TRBD1

cdr3_aa: CASSERGRPRVPQYF
cdr3_nt: TGTGCCAGCAGTGAAAGAGGGCGGCCTCGAGTGCCCCAGTACTTC
v_call: TRBV25-1
j_call: TRBJ2-5
clone_size: NA
d_call: NA

cdr3_aa: CASSSEVGLNGGYTF
cdr3_nt: TGTGCCAGCAGTTCCGAAGTGGGACTCAATGGTGGCTACACCTTC
v_call: TRBV6-2/TRBV6-3
j_call: TRBJ1-2
clone_size: NA
d_call: NA

cdr3_aa: CASSLGRVIDTQYF
cdr3_nt: TGTGCCAGCAGCTTAGGCAGGGTGATAGATACGCAGTATTTT
v_call: TRBV7-9
j_call: TRBJ2-3
clone_size: NA
d_call: NA

cdr3_aa: CASRQGFEAFF
cdr3_nt: TGTGCCAGCAGGCAGGGGTTTGAAGCTTTCTTT
v_call: TRBV6-5
j_call: TRBJ1-1
clone_size: NA
d_call: NA

cdr3_aa: CASSSTGNPSGNTIYF
cdr3_nt: TGTGCCAGTAGTTCGACAGGGAATCCCTCCGGAAACACCATATATTTT
v_call: TRBV19
j_call: TRBJ1-3
clone_size: NA
d_call: TRBD1